One and the same sample provided the 22 T cell receptor beta chains below, sequenced in a study of blood T cell repertoires in COVID-19. Sequenced by immunoSEQ multiplex PCR; TCRdb stores in-frame clones only, minus some. The repertoire holds nearly 300,000 clones, with just under 90% as singletons. The sample consisted of PBMCs or T cells enriched from blood (not recorded which). The receptors derive from a woman between 50 and 59 years old who had been exposed to COVID-19.

This chain links TRBV5-3 with TRBJ2-1, with D uncertain. TRBV5-3 is labeled an ORF, and its function is uncertain. This CDR3 spans 10 amino acids. Deletions cut 2 bases from V and 9 bases from J, with 3 bases between. The CDR3, as DNA: TGTGCCAGAAGCTTTATTGAGCAGTTCTTC. This sequence encodes CARSFIEQFF.

This rearrangement joins TRBV3-1 (or the pseudogene TRBV3-2) to TRBJ2-3; 9 nucleotides align to TRBD2. The CDR3 length is 16 residues. V shed 1 base, J shed 7 bases, and the junction held 9 bases outside the gene matches. Looked up from germline, CDR1 is LGHDT and CDR2 is YNNKEL (reference sequence). The CDR3 nucleotides are TGTGCCAGCAGCCAAGGCGGGGGGGCGATTGTGAATACGCAGTATTTT. Its protein product is CASSQGGGAIVNTQYF.

V usage is TRBV9 and J usage is TRBJ1-6; D may be TRBD1 (5 bases). This CDR3 comprises 14 residues. Trimming shortened V by 3 bases and J by 7 bases, and 11 bases separated the two germline ends. The germline gives CDR1 SGDLS, CDR2 YYNGEE. The CDR3 bases are TGTGCCAGCAGCGGCAGGGTGTGGAATTCACCCCTCCACTTT. Protein product: CASSGRVWNSPLHF.

This clone came up a few times. The chain carries TRBV27 and TRBJ2-1; D possibly corresponds to TRBD2 (7 bases). This CDR3 is 14 amino acids long. Trimming pared 3 bases from V and 5 bases from J, leaving 11 bases between. The germline V gene has CDR1 MNHEY and CDR2 SMNVEV (reference sequence). Here the CDR3 DNA reads TGTGCCAGCAGTTTGCGGGGGACAAACAATGAGCAGTTCTTC. The encoded protein is CASSLRGTNNEQFF.

The chain recombines TRBV19 with TRBJ1-3; D perhaps matches TRBD1 (5 bases). This CDR3 is 13 amino acids long. V lost 8 bases, J lost 11 bases, and 19 bases lay in between. Germline CDR1 and CDR2: LNHDA and SQIVND (reference sequence). The CDR3 DNA sequence: TGTGCCAGTCAGGACGGAGACAGAAGGGCCATATATTTT. Its translation is CASQDGDRRAIYF.

The chain joins TRBV30 to TRBJ2-7; TRBD1 matches 7 bases. V was pared by 1 base and J by 3 bases, with 15 bases of the junction left unmatched. The CDR3 sequence is 17 residues long. The germline CDR1 and CDR2 sequences are GTSNPN and SVGIG (reference sequence). The CDR3 reads CAWSDLGTAIFGYEQYF. The CDR3 DNA is TGTGCCTGGAGTGACCTCGGGACAGCGATATTCGGCTACGAGCAGTACTTC.

The V call is TRBV16, the J call TRBJ1-1, with no clear D. V was pared by 0 bases and J by 2 bases, with 10 bases between. The CDR3 spans 15 residues. CDR1 is KGHSY and CDR2 is FQNENV in the germline V gene. CDR3 in DNA: TGTGCCAGCAGCCAATCCCCAGCGGTTAACACTGAAGCTTTCTTT. It specifies CASSQSPAVNTEAFF.

This clone was counted only a few times. The rearrangement uses TRBV10-3 and TRBJ1-4; 7 bases agree with TRBD1. With V trimmed by 8 bases and J by 5 bases, 8 bases remained unmatched. The CDR3 covers 14 residues. Germline V gives CDR1 ENHRY, CDR2 SYGVKD. The CDR3 spells CAIGAGTENEKLFF. In DNA form, the CDR3 reads TGTGCCATCGGGGCAGGGACAGAGAATGAAAAACTGTTTTTT.

This clone has just a few counts. The rearrangement joins TRBV2 to TRBJ1-5; D may be TRBD1 (5 bases). The length of the CDR3 is 14 residues. Deletions cut 4 bases from V and 6 bases from J, with 13 bases between. Germline CDR1 reads SNHLY; CDR2 reads FYNNEI. This CDR3 reads CASSGQGSGQPQHF. CDR3 DNA sequence: TGTGCCAGCAGTGGTCAGGGATCAGGTCAGCCCCAGCATTTT. Filled out from reference TRBV2 and TRBJ1-5, the complete variable domain reads EPEVTQTPSHQVTQMGQEVILRCVPISNHLYFYWYRQILGQKVEFLVSFYNNEISEKSEIFDDQFSVERPDGSNFTLKIRSTKLEDSAMYFCASSGQGSGQPQHFGDGTRLSIL.

This clone was recorded once. The rearrangement uses TRBV10-3 and TRBJ2-3; possibly TRBD2 for D (7 bases). This CDR3 comprises 13 residues. V shed 7 bases and J shed 5 bases, with 13 bases lying between them. Per the germline V gene, CDR1 is ENHRY and CDR2 is SYGVKD. The chain's CDR3 is CAINWGGGDTQYF. The CDR3 region has the DNA TGTGCCATCAATTGGGGGGGCGGAGATACGCAGTATTTT.

The genes are TRBV5-1 and TRBJ2-2; TRBD2 matches 10 bases. CDR1 is SGHRS, CDR2 YFSETQ, per germline. This CDR3 is 17 amino acids long. V was clipped by 3 bases and J by 2 bases; unmatched bases: 7. CDR3 loop: CASSWSGLAENTGELFF. CDR3 bases: TGCGCCAGCAGCTGGAGCGGACTAGCGGAAAACACCGGGGAGCTGTTTTTT.

This rearrangement joins TRBV4-1 to TRBJ1-1; 8 bases map to TRBD1. The CDR3 is made up of 16 amino acids. CDR1 is MGHRA and CDR2 is YSYEKL in the germline V gene. With V trimmed by 4 bases and J by 1 base, 8 bases remained unmatched. The DNA of the CDR3 is TGCGCCAGCAGCCGAAAAGGACAGGGCGCGAACACTGAAGCTTTCTTT. This sequence encodes CASSRKGQGANTEAFF.

The chain has TRBV2 and TRBJ1-5, with a tentative D call TRBD1 (6 bases). The CDR3 length is 14 residues. CDR1 and CDR2 (germline): SNHLY, FYNNEI. V gave up 5 bases and J gave up 6 bases, with 14 bases separating them. CDR3 DNA: TGTGCCAGCAGTCGGGCAGGGGCCGGTCAGCCCCAGCATTTT. Encoded protein: CASSRAGAGQPQHF.

The chain recombines TRBV7-8 with TRBJ2-7, with D possibly matching TRBD2 (5 bases). V was cut by 1 base and J by 3 bases, with 7 bases left in between. The CDR3 is 13 residues long. The germline CDR1 and CDR2 sequences are SGHVS and FQNEAQ. The CDR3 reads CASSLDGLYEQYF. The CDR3 DNA is TGTGCCAGCAGCTTAGATGGACTCTACGAGCAGTACTTC.

The chain has TRBV19 and TRBJ2-7; a possible D gene is TRBD2 (5 bases). The germline V gene has CDR1 LNHDA and CDR2 SQIVND (reference sequence). V was shortened by 4 bases and J by 6 bases, with 19 bases between the two germline ends. The CDR3 is 15 amino acids. The CDR3 protein is CASSSQALEGSEQYF. The CDR3 DNA follows: TGTGCCAGTAGTAGCCAGGCACTAGAGGGTTCCGAGCAGTACTTC.

The sample holds a few counts of this clone. The chain employs TRBV28 and TRBJ2-7; 10 nucleotides agree with TRBD1. With 3 bases clipped from V and 6 bases from J, the junction kept 14 bases outside the gene matches. This CDR3 has 17 amino acids. In germline, CDR1 is MDHEN, CDR2 SYDVKM. The CDR3 nucleotides read TGTGCCAGCAGTTTCCCTGAACCAACGACAGGGGGCGGCGAGCAGTACTTC. Protein sequence: CASSFPEPTTGGGEQYF.

V is TRBV7-2 and J is TRBJ1-3; no clear D gene. V lost 4 bases and J lost 4, with 11 bases in between. This CDR3 is 14 amino acids long. Looked up from germline, CDR1 is SGHTA and CDR2 is FQGNSA. The CDR3 sequence: CASSSYTSGNTIYF. As DNA, the CDR3 is TGTGCCAGCAGCTCCTATACTTCAGGAAACACCATATATTTT.

The J gene is TRBJ1-1, the V gene TRBV27, with 7 bases lining up with TRBD1. This CDR3 is 14 amino acids long. Per the germline V gene, CDR1 is MNHEY and CDR2 is SMNVEV (reference sequence). Losses at the gene ends were 8 bases for V and 1 base for J; bases not matched to a gene: 7. The CDR3 coding sequence is TGTGCCAGCGGGGGGACAGCAACGAACACTGAAGCTTTCTTT. Protein: CASGGTATNTEAFF.

The chain carries TRBV11-2 and TRBJ2-7, with a weak D call TRBD2 (6 bases). The V gene's germline CDR1 is SGHAT and CDR2 FQNNGV. The CDR3 is made up of 16 amino acids. The germline V and J ends were trimmed by 0 bases and 4 bases, with 16 bases remaining between them. The CDR3 sequence: CASSLDFGTAGYEQYF. CDR3 in DNA: TGTGCCAGCAGCTTAGATTTTGGAACGGCGGGGTACGAGCAGTACTTC. The full variable domain, in which reference TRBV11-2 and TRBJ2-7 provide the parts outside the CDR3, is EAGVAQSPRYKIIEKRQSVAFWCNPISGHATLYWYQQILGQGPKLLIQFQNNGVVDDSQLPKDRFSAERLKGVDSTLKIQPAKLEDSAVYLCASSLDFGTAGYEQYFGPGTRLTVT.

This chain connects TRBV5-4 to TRBJ2-2; 7 bases agree with TRBD1. The CDR3 loop spans 14 amino acids. Trimming at V came to 5 bases and at J to 6 bases, leaving 7 bases not matched to a gene. The germline V gene encodes CDR1 SGHNT and CDR2 YYREEE (reference sequence). The CDR3, as DNA: TGTGCCAGCAGAACAGGGGTGGAGCCCGGGGAGCTGTTTTTT. Residues: CASRTGVEPGELFF.

A single count supports this clone. The V and J genes are TRBV11-2 and TRBJ2-6; D gene uncertain. V was clipped by 5 bases and J by 4 bases, with 9 bases between them. Germline CDR1 SGHAT, CDR2 FQNNGV. This CDR3 contains 14 residues. The CDR3 protein is CASSARGGANVLTF. Here the CDR3 DNA reads TGTGCCAGCAGCGCCCGAGGCGGGGCCAACGTCCTGACTTTC.

For the CDR3, the DNA is TGTGCCAGCAGTGTTCAGGAACGGGAGACCCAGTACTTC. Encoded protein: CASSVQERETQYF. The chain carries TRBV2 and TRBJ2-5; D ambiguous. Germline V gene sequence: CDR1 SNHLY, CDR2 FYNNEI. V lost 4 bases, J lost 5 bases, and 11 bases lay in between. The CDR3 sequence is 13 residues long.